This passage covers 25 T cell receptor beta chains from one sample sequenced in a study of T cells in localized non-small cell lung cancer. Assay used: immunoSEQ multiplex PCR; TCRdb lists only in-frame clones, some missing. Among tens of thousands of clones, about 91% were seen once, and the ten largest hold about 4%. The input for sequencing was peripheral blood, taken before any cancer treatment. These receptors all come from a female donor aged 60 or older with stage II squamous cell lung carcinoma.

The V gene is TRBV30, the J gene TRBJ2-1; 9 nucleotides line up with TRBD2. Looked up from germline, CDR1 is GTSNPN and CDR2 is SVGIG (reference sequence). The ends lost 3 bases at V and 3 bases at J; junction bases unmatched: 9. This CDR3 comprises 16 residues. CDR3 bases: TGTGCCTGGAGCATTAGCGGGAGTGGGGGCTACAATGAGCAGTTCTTC. It translates to CAWSISGSGGYNEQFF.

In this sample, this clone turned up once. Germline and junction disagree at one end, which may indicate a read error. This sequence joins TRBV9 and TRBJ2-7; D is perhaps TRBD1 (6 bases). The CDR3 loop spans 13 amino acids. Germline-derived CDR1 and CDR2 are SGDLS and YYNGEE. CDR3 in amino acids: CASSVDGRQALDF. CDR3 nucleotides: TGTGCCAGCAGCGTAGATGGGAGACAGGCGTTAGACTTC.

V is TRBV4-3 and J is TRBJ2-7, with TRBD1 matching 10 bases. CDR3 length equals 15 residues. With V trimmed by 1 base and J by 6 bases, 6 bases remained unmatched. Germline CDR1 and CDR2: LGHNA and YSLEER. The CDR3: CASSQGLDRGLEQYF. CDR3 DNA sequence: TGCGCCAGCAGCCAAGGTCTTGACAGGGGGCTCGAGCAGTACTTC.

The chain combines TRBV14 with TRBJ2-7; perhaps TRBD2 as D (5 bases). The germline gives CDR1 SGHDN, CDR2 FVKESK. The length of the CDR3 is 14 residues. The V end lost 2 bases, the J end lost 3 bases, and 11 bases lay between the germline ends. CDR3 bases: TGTGCCAGCAGCCAACGGGCGGGTATCTACGAGCAGTACTTC. It translates to CASSQRAGIYEQYF.

The chain combines TRBV19 with TRBJ2-5, with TRBD1 matching 7 bases. The closer fit of TRBJ2-7 to the DNA end suggests the J call may be wrong. Germline assignment: CDR1 LNHDA and CDR2 SQIVND (reference sequence). The CDR3 runs 13 residues. DNA of the CDR3: TGTGCCAGTAGTCCGACAGGGTGGAACGAGCAGTACTTC. It yields the protein CASSPTGWNEQYF.

The rearrangement joins TRBV6-5 to TRBJ2-5; D possibly corresponds to TRBD1 (6 bases). V was cut by 6 bases and J by 3 bases, with 14 bases left in between. The CDR3 contains 14 residues. Germline CDR1 MNHEY, CDR2 SVGAGI. CDR3 bases: TGTGCCAGCAGAACTCAGGGGCTTGAAGAGACCCAGTACTTC. Translating it yields CASRTQGLEETQYF.

As DNA, the CDR3 is TGTGCCAGCAGCTCCGTACAGGCCCCAAACACTGAAGCTTTCTTT. Translated: CASSSVQAPNTEAFF. This chain uses TRBV7-9 with TRBJ1-1; the D gene is possibly TRBD1 (5 bases). V dropped 4 bases and J dropped 2 bases, with 14 bases sitting between them. The CDR3 runs to 15 residues. Germline CDR1 reads SEHNR; CDR2 reads FQNEAQ (reference sequence).

The chain employs TRBV9 and TRBJ2-7, with unresolved D. CDR3 length: 13 amino acids. CDR1 is SGDLS and CDR2 is YYNGEE in the germline V gene. Trimming removed 4 bases from V and 4 bases from J, with 12 bases in between. The CDR3: CASSLSKGYEQYF. CDR3 in DNA: TGTGCCAGCAGCCTCAGTAAAGGATACGAGCAGTACTTC.

This clone was seen a single time. The rearrangement links TRBV5-4 to TRBJ2-2; D unclear. Germline loops: CDR1 SGHNT, CDR2 YYREEE (reference sequence). V was pared by 1 base and J by 9 bases, with 13 bases between. The CDR3 extends over 14 amino acids. This chain's CDR3 is CASSLFPPDRELFF. CDR3 in DNA: TGTGCCAGCAGCTTGTTCCCACCGGACCGGGAGCTGTTTTTT.

CDR3 protein: CASSSITTSGRTGELFF. The DNA of the CDR3 is TGTGCCAGCAGCTCAATAACGACTAGCGGGAGGACCGGGGAGCTGTTTTTT. This chain links TRBV5-4 with TRBJ2-2, with 13 bases lining up with TRBD2. Germline assignment: CDR1 SGHNT and CDR2 YYREEE (reference sequence). CDR3 length: 17 residues. Losses at the gene ends were 3 bases for V and 5 bases for J; bases not matched to a gene: 7.

V usage is TRBV7-9 and J usage is TRBJ2-1; D unclear. The CDR3 has 15 amino acids. Trimming left V 0 bases short and J 3 bases short, with 9 bases between. Germline values: CDR1 SEHNR, CDR2 FQNEAQ (reference sequence). The CDR3 spells CASSLAGSNYNEQFF. In DNA, the CDR3 is TGTGCCAGCAGCTTAGCTGGCTCGAACTACAATGAGCAGTTCTTC.

The rearrangement links TRBV5-6 to TRBJ2-2; 9 bases fit TRBD1. The CDR3 length is 16 residues. The trim removed 4 bases at V and 7 bases at J, leaving 11 bases unmatched. Germline lookup yields CDR1 SGHDT and CDR2 YYEEEE. CDR3: CASSPTGGISGGELFF. The CDR3 bases are TGTGCCAGCAGCCCTACAGGGGGCATAAGTGGCGGGGAGCTGTTTTTT.

A single count supports this clone. The chain links TRBV30 to TRBJ1-6; a weak D match, TRBD1 (5 bases). The germline V gene encodes CDR1 GTSNPN and CDR2 SVGIG (reference sequence). Trimming stripped 2 bases from V and 8 bases from J, with 19 bases between. The CDR3 extends over 16 amino acids. The CDR3 loop reads CAWSSQPGPSYSPLHF. CDR3 sequence (DNA): TGTGCCTGGAGTTCTCAGCCGGGACCGTCTTATTCACCCCTCCACTTT.

The chain links TRBV19 to TRBJ1-6, with 8 bases lining up with TRBD1. Unmatched junction bases numbered 11, after V lost 8 bases and J lost 2 bases. This CDR3 comprises 17 residues. CDR1 is LNHDA, CDR2 SQIVND, per germline (reference sequence). CDR3 protein: CASGSDRARTYNSPLHF. The CDR3 bases are TGTGCCAGTGGATCGGACAGGGCCCGGACCTATAATTCACCCCTCCACTTT.

The genes are TRBV6-5 and TRBJ2-7, with 10 bases fitting TRBD2. The V gene end was trimmed by 6 bases and the J gene end by 1 base; junction bases not matched to a gene: 6. The germline gives CDR1 MNHEY, CDR2 SVGAGI. CDR3 size: 15 residues. CDR3 DNA: TGTGCCAGCAGCCGGAATAGCGGGAGGTCCTACGAGCAGTACTTC. Its protein product is CASSRNSGRSYEQYF.

V and J are TRBV19 and TRBJ1-1, with D possibly being TRBD1 (6 bases). V was pared by 7 bases and J by 5 bases, with 23 bases between. Germline V gene lookup returns CDR1 LNHDA and CDR2 SQIVND (reference sequence). The CDR3 runs 16 residues. The CDR3 sequence: CASTPGAVLAGTEAFF. The CDR3 DNA follows: TGTGCCAGTACCCCAGGGGCAGTCCTGGCAGGGACTGAAGCTTTCTTT.

V gene TRBV23-1 combines with J gene TRBJ1-6, with D unresolved. TRBV23-1 is reported as an ORF; its role is uncertain. CDR3 length: 17 amino acids. The ends were cut back, 3 bases at V and 6 bases at J, with 18 bases in the middle. This CDR3 is CASSQAFGRTVNSPLHF. CDR3 nucleotides: TGCGCCAGCAGTCAGGCCTTCGGGCGAACCGTTAATTCACCCCTCCACTTT.

This clone has just one count. The chain carries TRBV10-3 and TRBJ1-5, with D uncertain. CDR1 is ENHRY and CDR2 is SYGVKD in the germline V gene. The CDR3 contains 15 residues. Between the trimmed V and J ends, which lost 0 bases and 0 bases, there was a span of 6 bases. Here the CDR3 DNA reads TGTGCCATCAGTGAGTCAGAAGGTAGCAATCAGCCCCAGCATTTT. This codes for CAISESEGSNQPQHF.

The sample holds a few counts of this clone. The rearrangement joins TRBV5-1 to TRBJ1-1, with D possibly TRBD1 on 6 matching bases. The CDR3 covers 13 residues. V lost 5 bases, J lost 2 bases, and 10 bases lay in between. Germline values: CDR1 SGHRS, CDR2 YFSETQ. Written as DNA, the CDR3 is TGCGCCAGCAGAGCAGGGGTCAACACTGAAGCTTTCTTT. Its protein product is CASRAGVNTEAFF.

This clone is a singleton in its sample. V gene TRBV13 combines with J gene TRBJ1-1; maybe TRBD1 (5 bases). Trimming shortened V by 1 base and J by 4 bases, and 13 bases separated the two germline ends. The V gene's germline CDR1 is PRHDT and CDR2 FYEKMQ (reference sequence). The CDR3 consists of 15 residues. The CDR3 loop reads CASSLVFGAGTEAFF. The CDR3 bases are TGTGCCAGCAGCTTAGTCTTCGGGGCTGGCACTGAAGCTTTCTTT. Complete variable domain (other parts from reference TRBV13 and TRBJ1-1): AAGVIQSPRHLIKEKRETATLKCYPIPRHDTVYWYQQGPGQDPQFLISFYEKMQSDKGSIPDRFSAQQFSDYHSELNMSSLELGDSALYFCASSLVFGAGTEAFFGQGTRLTVV.

The chain uses TRBV29-1 and TRBJ2-5; 11 positions agree with TRBD1. CDR1 is SQVTM and CDR2 is ANQGSEA in the germline V gene. CDR3 length: 13 residues. V lost 7 bases and J lost 5; bases outside the gene matches: 6. The CDR3 sequence is CSAVRDRGETQYF. In DNA form, the CDR3 reads TGCAGCGCAGTCCGGGACAGGGGGGAGACCCAGTACTTC.

The rearrangement links TRBV19 to TRBJ2-7; 7 bases agree with TRBD1. This CDR3 contains 16 residues. The J segment lost 1 base and the V segment lost 4 bases, leaving 10 bases of the junction unmatched. Germline assignment: CDR1 LNHDA and CDR2 SQIVND (reference sequence). CDR3 DNA sequence: TGTGCCAGTAGTACAGGCCCGGGACAGAGGTCCTACGAGCAGTACTTC. Its translation: CASSTGPGQRSYEQYF.

This chain connects TRBV6-5 to TRBJ1-6; 9 bases agree with TRBD1. The CDR3 spans 16 residues. Trimming at V came to 2 bases and at J to 8 bases, leaving 7 bases not matched to a gene. The V gene's germline CDR1 is MNHEY and CDR2 SVGAGI. The CDR3 bases are TGTGCCAGCAGTTACCCCACCGGGACAGGGTATTCACCCCTCCACTTT. Translation: CASSYPTGTGYSPLHF.

The rearrangement links TRBV10-3 to TRBJ2-7, with 14 bases that match TRBD2. Trimming cost V 1 base and J 4 bases; bases outside gene matches: 6. Germline V gene lookup returns CDR1 ENHRY and CDR2 SYGVKD. The CDR3 consists of 17 residues. CDR3 loop: CAISEFGTSGGKYEQYF. The CDR3 nucleotides are TGTGCCATCAGTGAGTTCGGGACTAGCGGGGGAAAGTACGAGCAGTACTTC.

This chain joins TRBV10-1 and TRBJ2-3, with D perhaps given as TRBD1 or TRBD2 (5 bases each). This CDR3 contains 16 residues. Germline CDR1 reads WNHNN; CDR2 reads SYGVQD (reference sequence). V lost 0 bases and J lost 2, with 12 bases in between. CDR3 sequence reads: CASSESKGPTTDTQYF. CDR3 DNA: TGCGCCAGCAGTGAGTCGAAGGGACCCACCACAGATACGCAGTATTTT.